A selection of T cell receptor beta chains follows, all from one sample in a study of T cell responses to AZD1222 COVID-19 vaccine. Clones were sequenced by immunoSEQ multiplex PCR, and TCRdb holds only the in-frame ones, with some missing. The sample lists 95,000 to 120,000 clones, about 87% seen once, with about 6.8% in the top ten. This material consisted of peripheral blood, taken 28 days after the second AZD1222 dose. The receptor source for this set is an adult who received the AZD1222 COVID-19 vaccine. The conserved cysteine and the conserved F or W are not part of the CDR3 here.

v_call	cdr3_aa
TRBV4-3	ASSQVQGLTEAF
TRBV19	ASSTRDSLTDTQY
TRBV7-2	ASSLGGSQPQH
TRBV15	ATSRTGSNEQY
TRBV5-6	ASSEGLALDTQY
TRBV2	ASSPVGTLSYEQY
TRBV14	ASSPGGVMNTEAF
TRBV6-5	ASSYTGGYGYT
TRBV29-1	SVRTSGVETQY
TRBV6-5	ASRPTGGNNQPQH
TRBV10-1	ASSEARGGEAF
TRBV12-5	ASVRSRAPEYEQY
TRBV3-1/TRBV3-2	ASSQLQGAAEAF
TRBV7-9	ASSRETAGNEKLF
TRBV6-5	ASSLVLGSGGNTIY
TRBV5-6	ASSYTGGYGYT
TRBV27	ASSLWGGTQPQH
TRBV19	ASKRDRLYQTGELF
TRBV5-1	ASSLDRGRYGYT
TRBV6-4	ASSQQENTEAF
TRBV18	ASSRNRGEKLF
TRBV5-1	ASSLGRPTDEQY
TRBV12-5	ASGLPQTGRGYT
TRBV5-5	ASSPTGTSTGTEAF
TRBV6-2/TRBV6-3	ASSWTDHQPQH
TRBV25-1	ASSAVTGYT
TRBV19	ASRRAQTENYGYT
TRBV19	ASSINRNEKLF
TRBV6-5	ASSRTQGEDYGYT
TRBV2	ASSDSGGVSSPLH
TRBV13	ASSSGQVGYSYEQY
TRBV18	ASSGDRANYGYT
TRBV7-9	ASSYSDTEAF
TRBV12-3/TRBV12-4	ASSETRPPEAF
TRBV2	ASSGQRKNQPQH
TRBV3-1/TRBV3-2	ASSQGRYGYT
TRBV19	ASSIGLSTGDGYT
TRBV7-2	ASSPRGGDYGYT
TRBV7-9	ASSLGNADPGELF
TRBV6-5	ASSSRTGGTHEQF
TRBV9	ASSVGTSGIQETQY
TRBV10-3	AISERTGSGSGTQY
TRBV7-9	ASSLDPGGDGYT
TRBV24-1	ATSDLIGQFPYEQY
TRBV12-3/TRBV12-4	ASSGQGTGRAF
TRBV12-3/TRBV12-4	ASRGLATDTQY
TRBV7-8	ASSLSYEAF
TRBV4-1	ASSQDARDHNSPLH
TRBV29-1	SVEGTNGYT
TRBV5-6	ASSLPVTEAF
TRBV19	ASSTQTGESLYGYT
TRBV19	ASSTGQGVYTEAF
TRBV5-1	ASSPGTSGTGELF
TRBV2	ASSIGGSVKKTQY
TRBV27	ASSRQGSNQPQH
TRBV12-5	ASGLGDQGAWTDTQY
TRBV10-3	AISERLQDQPQH
TRBV29-1	SVEDGWGGGGYGYT
TRBV7-3	ASSPLAGGATGELF
TRBV7-2	ASSSAANRAMNTEAF